Listed below are T cell receptor beta chains from one sample, sequenced in a study of OX40 agonist ivuxolimab in advanced cancers. Profiled with immunoSEQ multiplex PCR; TCRdb holds only in-frame clones, not every one. The repertoire holds about 41,000 clones, with 87% as singletons. The material sequenced was CD4+ or CD8+ T cells sorted from blood, taken in a trial of the OX40 agonist ivuxolimab. The receptors derive from an adult with an advanced solid tumor such as melanoma, head and neck, liver or kidney cancer. Both conserved end residues are part of each CDR3. Each record gives: J gene, D gene, clone size, V gene, CDR3 protein, CDR3 DNA. A D gene is named only where the DNA matches it firmly. Clone size appears in some rows only: once, few, many, or a class for an expanded clone.

>TRBJ2-7|NA|NA|TRBV2
CASRKGSSEQYF
TGTGCCAGCAGGAAGGGGTCGAGCGAGCAGTACTTC
>TRBJ2-7|TRBD2|NA|TRBV5-4
CASSRTSGIDEQYF
TGTGCCAGCAGCCGGACTAGCGGGATCGACGAGCAGTACTTC
>TRBJ2-2|NA|NA|TRBV27
CASVRTRDGELFF
TGTGCCAGCGTTCGGACGAGGGACGGGGAGCTGTTTTTT
>TRBJ2-3|NA|few|TRBV9
CASSVASYPNTDTQYF
TGTGCCAGCAGCGTGGCCAGCTACCCGAACACAGATACGCAGTATTTT
>TRBJ1-2|NA|NA|TRBV19
CASSLMATLGWYGYTF
TGTGCCAGTAGTCTCATGGCGACATTGGGATGGTATGGCTACACCTTC
>TRBJ2-3|NA|NA|TRBV11-3
CASSTGIGATDTQYF
TGTGCCAGCAGCACCGGGATCGGGGCCACAGATACGCAGTATTTT
>TRBJ2-7|TRBD2|NA|TRBV10-2
CASSEPSGRASSSYEQYF
TGCGCCAGCAGTGAACCTAGCGGGAGGGCCTCGAGCTCCTACGAGCAGTACTTC
>TRBJ1-1|TRBD1|NA|TRBV7-9
CASSQGVNMNTEAFF
TGTGCCAGCAGCCAGGGGGTAAACATGAACACTGAAGCTTTCTTT
>TRBJ2-1|NA|NA|TRBV5-1
CASSLAPARGNEQFF
TGCGCCAGCAGCTTGGCCCCGGCCAGGGGAAATGAGCAGTTCTTC
>TRBJ1-5|TRBD1|NA|TRBV7-2
CASSLGQGGGYSNQPQHF
TGTGCCAGCAGCCTGGGACAGGGTGGAGGATATAGCAATCAGCCCCAGCATTTT
>TRBJ2-1|NA|NA|TRBV11-1
CASSLAGVFYNEQFF
TGTGCCAGCAGCTTAGCGGGAGTGTTCTACAATGAGCAGTTCTTC
>TRBJ2-5|TRBD2|NA|TRBV6-5
CASTYLAGAGAETQYF
TGTGCCAGCACTTATCTAGCGGGAGCGGGGGCAGAGACCCAGTACTTC
>TRBJ2-7|NA|NA|TRBV11-2
CASSLQGEQYF
TGTGCCAGCAGCTTACAAGGCGAGCAGTACTTC
>TRBJ1-2|TRBD1|NA|TRBV11-2
CASSRGTVTNYGYTF
TGTGCCAGCAGCAGAGGGACAGTAACAAACTATGGCTACACCTTC
>TRBJ2-5|NA|once|TRBV7-9
CASRPRVPQETQYF
TGTGCCAGCAGGCCAAGGGTACCCCAAGAGACCCAGTACTTC
>TRBJ2-2|TRBD2|NA|TRBV7-9
CASSPLSGRGTGELFF
TGTGCCAGCAGCCCCCTCAGCGGGAGGGGGACCGGGGAGCTGTTTTTT
>TRBJ2-1|TRBD2|NA|TRBV23-1
CASSQSDPSSGTNEQFF
TGCGCCAGCAGTCAATCCGACCCGTCTAGCGGGACCAATGAGCAGTTCTTC
>TRBJ1-6|NA|NA|TRBV7-9
CASSLGLRSPLHF
TGTGCCAGCAGCTTAGGTTTACGCTCACCCCTCCACTTT
>TRBJ2-5|TRBD1|NA|TRBV15
CATSRARTGQETQYF
TGTGCCACCAGCAGAGCCCGGACAGGTCAAGAGACCCAGTACTTC
>TRBJ2-2|TRBD2|NA|TRBV14
CASSQDPSGRATGELFF
TGTGCCAGCAGCCAAGACCCTAGCGGGAGGGCCACCGGGGAGCTGTTTTTT
>TRBJ1-5|NA|NA|TRBV11-2
CASSFSRGANGPQHF
TGTGCCAGCAGCTTCTCAAGGGGTGCTAATGGTCCCCAGCATTTT
>TRBJ2-5|NA|NA|TRBV7-3
CASSSVRQETQYF
TGTGCCAGCAGCTCCGTGCGCCAAGAGACCCAGTACTTC
>TRBJ1-2|NA|medium-sized|TRBV22-1
CPGSARRTPWGYTF
TGTCCTGGGAGCGCACGGCGGACCCCCTGGGGCTACACCTTC
>TRBJ2-7|TRBD2|NA|TRBV7-9
CASSLGAGPADYEQYF
TGTGCCAGCAGCCTCGGAGCGGGGCCGGCGGACTACGAGCAGTACTTC
>TRBJ2-3|NA|NA|TRBV6-6
CASSYSGGGRTDTQYF
TGTGCCAGCAGTTACTCAGGGGGAGGTCGCACAGATACGCAGTATTTT
>TRBJ1-3|NA|once|TRBV7-9
CASSSIRGGKGNTIYF
TGTGCCAGCAGCTCCATCCGCGGGGGTAAGGGAAACACCATATATTTT
>TRBJ1-1|TRBD1|once|TRBV25-1
CASSGTGRADTEAFF
TGTGCCAGCAGTGGGACAGGGCGGGCGGACACTGAAGCTTTCTTT
>TRBJ2-3|TRBD2|NA|TRBV11-2
CASSLGPGRREGGDTQYF
TGTGCCAGCAGCTTGGGACCCGGGAGGCGGGAGGGCGGGGATACGCAGTATTTT
>TRBJ1-2|TRBD1|NA|TRBV5-1
CASSLGRQGPNYGYTF
TGCGCCAGCAGCTTGGGACGACAGGGGCCTAACTATGGCTACACCTTC
>TRBJ1-2|NA|NA|TRBV6-1
CASQGRYGYTF
TGTGCCAGCCAGGGGCGTTATGGCTACACCTTC
>TRBJ1-1|NA|NA|TRBV21-1
CASSGVAEAFF
TGTGCCAGCAGCGGGGTCGCCGAAGCTTTCTTT
>TRBJ1-1|NA|once|TRBV11-3
CASSPGGSLNTEAFF
TGTGCCAGCAGCCCTGGGGGCAGCCTTAACACTGAAGCTTTCTTT
>TRBJ2-7|NA|NA|TRBV2
CASNEGGAGGSREQYF
TGTGCCAGCAACGAAGGGGGCGCAGGCGGGAGTCGGGAGCAGTACTTC
>TRBJ2-7|TRBD1|NA|TRBV28
CASSDDRDEQYF
TGTGCCAGCAGTGACGACAGGGACGAGCAGTACTTC
>TRBJ1-3|NA|NA|TRBV5-4
CASSLQGTGNTIYF
TGTGCCAGCAGCTTGCAGGGAACAGGAAACACCATATATTTT
>TRBJ1-2|NA|NA|TRBV29-1
CSVEDRGFGYTF
TGCAGCGTTGAAGACAGGGGATTTGGCTACACCTTC
>TRBJ2-1|NA|NA|TRBV7-2
CASSLVGSSPYNEQFF
TGTGCCAGCAGCTTAGTAGGATCTAGCCCTTACAATGAGCAGTTCTTC
>TRBJ1-2|NA|NA|TRBV28
CASSLKTVYGYTF
TGTGCCAGCAGTTTGAAGACAGTTTATGGCTACACCTTC
>TRBJ2-5|TRBD1|NA|TRBV5-4
CASNTGEPMGETQYF
TGTGCCAGCAATACAGGGGAACCTATGGGAGAGACCCAGTACTTC
>TRBJ1-2|NA|NA|TRBV29-1
CSVDGGWRGENYGYTF
TGCAGCGTTGATGGGGGATGGCGAGGGGAGAACTATGGCTACACCTTC
>TRBJ2-7|TRBD2|once|TRBV7-2
CASSLVLAGVPYF
TGTGCCAGCAGCTTAGTCCTAGCGGGAGTTCCTTACTTC
>TRBJ2-2|NA|NA|TRBV7-6
CASSHRPGELFF
TGTGCCAGCAGCCACCGTCCCGGGGAGCTGTTTTTT
>TRBJ2-1|TRBD2|NA|TRBV7-8
CASLPPLTSPRDEQFF
TGTGCCAGCCTACCCCCCCTGACTAGCCCCAGGGATGAGCAGTTCTTC
>TRBJ2-4|TRBD2|NA|TRBV6-4
CASSQGLENIQYF
TGTGCCAGCAGCCAGGGACTAGAAAACATTCAGTACTTC
>TRBJ2-1|NA|few|TRBV11-3
CASSLVGSSYNEQFF
TGTGCCAGCAGCTTAGTTGGGAGTTCCTACAATGAGCAGTTCTTC
>TRBJ1-2|NA|once|TRBV18
CASSPSEGYGYTF
TGTGCCAGCTCCCCCAGTGAGGGCTATGGCTACACCTTC
>TRBJ1-1|TRBD1|NA|TRBV4-1
CASSQERTGNTEAFF
TGCGCCAGCAGCCAGGAACGGACAGGAAACACTGAAGCTTTCTTT
>TRBJ2-1|TRBD2|NA|TRBV19
CASSIQREVYEQFF
TGTGCCAGTAGTATCCAGCGGGAGGTCTATGAGCAGTTCTTC
>TRBJ1-5|NA|NA|TRBV19
CASSIGQTNQPQHF
TGTGCCAGTAGTATAGGACAGACTAATCAGCCCCAGCATTTT
>TRBJ2-3|NA|NA|TRBV29-1
CSVWGSISADTQYF
TGCAGCGTTTGGGGCAGCATCTCCGCAGATACGCAGTATTTT
>TRBJ1-1|TRBD1|NA|TRBV28
CASNRGRGNTEAFF
TGTGCCAGCAACAGGGGCAGGGGAAACACTGAAGCTTTCTTT
>TRBJ2-3|TRBD1|NA|TRBV6-6
CASSYPGQGATDTQYF
TGTGCCAGCAGTTACCCGGGACAGGGGGCGACAGATACGCAGTATTTT